The present TCR beta chain was sequenced within a study of human T cells and chemical hapten exposure. Across the whole study: How much TCR each sample yielded varied, mostly because pooled library volumes differed slightly. Study results and caveats: Alopecia in all donors means immunity may differ from healthy individuals.

Regarding this clonotype: As yet, its antigen is unknown.

The authors' processing: Sample-level TCR yields exhibited a median of about 96,000, with a range of roughly 20,000 to 750,000. TCRdb itself ran the RACE reads through MiXCR, one entry per CDR3 protein. TCRdb's processing, not the authors' own work, is the source of the V and J calls. In the table there are 300,000 to 400,000 distinct CDR3 sequences, around 7% of which are singletons. Time point in this sample: patch test 1, 2 weeks after DPC sensitization. The treatment was: therapeutic diphenylcyclopropenone sensitization with weekly scalp DPC. Blood sampling occurred before each patch-test application. The CDR3 is made up of 12 amino acids. The V gene lost 2 bases and the J gene lost 7 bases, with 8 bases spanning the gap. Germline V gene lookup returns CDR1 MNHNY and CDR2 SVGAGI (reference sequence).

The material was whole blood, obtained in connection with sensitization to the hapten diphenylcyclopropenone (DPC). The receptor was isolated from a woman aged 18-30 years with alopecia areata. Some clones in this sample may be carry-over from other donors' samples. The V call is TRBV6-6, the J call TRBJ1-1; D not resolved. As DNA, the CDR3 is TGTGCCAGCAGTTACCCGGCAGATGAAGCTTTCTTT. It translates to CASSYPADEAFF.